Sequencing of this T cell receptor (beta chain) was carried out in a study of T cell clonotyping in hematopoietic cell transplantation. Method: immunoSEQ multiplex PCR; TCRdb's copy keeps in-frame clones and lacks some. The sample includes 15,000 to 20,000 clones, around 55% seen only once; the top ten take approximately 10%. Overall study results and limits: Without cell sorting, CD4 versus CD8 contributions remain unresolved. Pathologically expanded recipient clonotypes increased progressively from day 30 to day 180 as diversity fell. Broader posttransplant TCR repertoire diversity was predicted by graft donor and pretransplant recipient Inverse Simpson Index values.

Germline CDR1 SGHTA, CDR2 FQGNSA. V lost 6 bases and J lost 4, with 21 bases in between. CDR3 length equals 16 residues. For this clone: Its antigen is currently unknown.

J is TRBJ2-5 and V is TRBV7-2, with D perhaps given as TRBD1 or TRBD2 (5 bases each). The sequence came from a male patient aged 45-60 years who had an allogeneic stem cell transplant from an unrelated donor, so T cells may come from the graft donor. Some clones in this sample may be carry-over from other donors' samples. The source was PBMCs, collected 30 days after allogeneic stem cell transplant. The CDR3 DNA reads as TGTGCCAGCAGTTATTTGAGGGGCGCTGGGTTAGAGACCCAGTACTTC. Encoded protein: CASSYLRGAGLETQYF.